The rows below give T cell receptor beta chains drawn from one sample of a study of cytomegalovirus exposure and HLA in healthy donors. Produced via immunoSEQ multiplex PCR; TCRdb's table is partial and in-frame only. The top ten hold about 2.1% of the sample, which has 75,000 to 95,000 clones, around 85% seen once. What was sequenced was PBMCs. These receptors were obtained from a man between 18 and 29 years old in good health and CMV-seronegative. Both conserved end residues are part of each CDR3. The D gene is left open where the match is weak. Expanded clones get a size class; other rows say once, few or many, or leave the size out.

d_call: TRBD2; clone_size: .; j_call: TRBJ2-1; v_call: TRBV11-2; cdr3_nt: TGTGCCAGCAGCCGGGGGGGCACGGGAGCCCCAGGCAATGAGCAGTTCTTC; cdr3_aa: CASSRGGTGAPGNEQFF
d_call: TRBD2; clone_size: .; j_call: TRBJ2-1; v_call: TRBV5-6; cdr3_nt: TGTGCCAGCAGCGGCTTTCTAGCGGAGGGAATCAATGAGCAGTTCTTC; cdr3_aa: CASSGFLAEGINEQFF
d_call: TRBD1; clone_size: .; j_call: TRBJ1-6; v_call: TRBV6-5; cdr3_nt: TGTGCCAGCCTTGGTGCAGGGGGCAATAATTCACCCCTCCACTTT; cdr3_aa: CASLGAGGNNSPLHF
d_call: TRBD1; clone_size: once; j_call: TRBJ2-1; v_call: TRBV2; cdr3_nt: TGTGCCACCCTGGGGACAGGGGGTTGGTTCTTC; cdr3_aa: CATLGTGGWFF
d_call: TRBD1; clone_size: .; j_call: TRBJ2-2; v_call: TRBV18; cdr3_nt: TGTGCCAGCTCACCACGGACAGGGGACACCGGGGAGCTGTTTTTT; cdr3_aa: CASSPRTGDTGELFF
d_call: TRBD1; clone_size: .; j_call: TRBJ1-4; v_call: TRBV28; cdr3_nt: TGTGCCAGCAGTACCGGGACAGTTGACGAAAAACTGTTTTTT; cdr3_aa: CASSTGTVDEKLFF
d_call: TRBD2; clone_size: .; j_call: TRBJ2-5; v_call: TRBV7-9; cdr3_nt: TGTGCCAGCAGCTCGGCGGGGGATTCTGAGAGCCAAGAGACCCAGTACTTC; cdr3_aa: CASSSAGDSESQETQYF
d_call: .; clone_size: .; j_call: TRBJ2-1; v_call: TRBV2; cdr3_nt: TGTGCCAGCAGTCGACTCGGGGGTTTCTACAATGAGCAGTTCTTC; cdr3_aa: CASSRLGGFYNEQFF
d_call: .; clone_size: .; j_call: TRBJ2-1; v_call: TRBV30; cdr3_nt: TGTGCCTGGAGTGGAGGGAGCTCCTACAATGAGCAGTTCTTC; cdr3_aa: CAWSGGSSYNEQFF
d_call: .; clone_size: .; j_call: TRBJ2-4; v_call: TRBV11-2; cdr3_nt: TGTGCCAGCAGCTTTTCAGGGTTTTACTACTTC; cdr3_aa: CASSFSGFYYF
d_call: TRBD1; clone_size: .; j_call: TRBJ1-2; v_call: TRBV13; cdr3_nt: TGTGCCAGCAGTCCGGGACAGGCAAACTATGGCTACACCTTC; cdr3_aa: CASSPGQANYGYTF
d_call: .; clone_size: .; j_call: TRBJ1-4; v_call: TRBV4-3; cdr3_nt: TGCGCCAGCAGCCAAGGCCGGGTTAATAACGAAAAACTGTTTTTT; cdr3_aa: CASSQGRVNNEKLFF
d_call: .; clone_size: .; j_call: TRBJ2-6; v_call: TRBV7-6; cdr3_nt: TGTGCCAGCAGCTTAGGGCGGGTCCAGGGGGCCAACGTCCTGACTTTC; cdr3_aa: CASSLGRVQGANVLTF
d_call: .; clone_size: .; j_call: TRBJ2-1; v_call: TRBV18; cdr3_nt: TGTGCCAGCTCACCGGGGACTCCCGGTAAGAATGAGCAGTTCTTC; cdr3_aa: CASSPGTPGKNEQFF
d_call: .; clone_size: .; j_call: TRBJ1-1; v_call: TRBV5-4; cdr3_nt: TGTGCCAGCAGCTTGCTCTTGAACACTGAAGCTTTCTTT; cdr3_aa: CASSLLLNTEAFF
d_call: .; clone_size: .; j_call: TRBJ1-1; v_call: TRBV27; cdr3_nt: TGTGCCAGCATCGATGGGGCGAACACTGAAGCTTTCTTT; cdr3_aa: CASIDGANTEAFF
d_call: TRBD2; clone_size: .; j_call: TRBJ2-1; v_call: TRBV6-6; cdr3_nt: TGTGCCAGCAGTTACGGGGCCGGGACTAGCGACAATGAGCAGTTCTTC; cdr3_aa: CASSYGAGTSDNEQFF
d_call: TRBD1; clone_size: .; j_call: TRBJ1-2; v_call: TRBV28; cdr3_nt: TGTGCCAGCAGTCCGGACAGGGGACGGGGCTACACCTTC; cdr3_aa: CASSPDRGRGYTF
d_call: .; clone_size: few; j_call: TRBJ2-7; v_call: TRBV5-4; cdr3_nt: TGTGCCAGCAGCTGGAGGGGGCGAGAAGAGCAGTACTTC; cdr3_aa: CASSWRGREEQYF
d_call: TRBD2; clone_size: once; j_call: TRBJ2-1; v_call: TRBV7-9; cdr3_nt: TGTGCCAGCAGCCCTAGCGGGCCGCGATACAATGAGCAGTTCTTC; cdr3_aa: CASSPSGPRYNEQFF
d_call: .; clone_size: .; j_call: TRBJ2-2; v_call: TRBV5-1; cdr3_nt: TGCGCCAGCAGCTTGCTTTCGACAGCGAACACCGGGGAGCTGTTTTTT; cdr3_aa: CASSLLSTANTGELFF
d_call: TRBD2; clone_size: .; j_call: TRBJ2-5; v_call: TRBV2; cdr3_nt: TGTGCCAGCAATCGGTTAGCGGGCCGAGAGACCCAGTACTTC; cdr3_aa: CASNRLAGRETQYF
d_call: .; clone_size: .; j_call: TRBJ1-5; v_call: TRBV19; cdr3_nt: TGTGCCAGTAGAAGCTCGAGGGTTCGACAGCCCCAGCATTTT; cdr3_aa: CASRSSRVRQPQHF
d_call: .; clone_size: .; j_call: TRBJ2-7; v_call: TRBV18; cdr3_nt: TGTGCCAGCTCACCCGATGCGCGGAACTACGAGCAGTACTTC; cdr3_aa: CASSPDARNYEQYF
d_call: .; clone_size: .; j_call: TRBJ2-2; v_call: TRBV23-1; cdr3_nt: TGCGCCAGCACCCGCGGGGCAGAAGAACTCACCGGGGAGCTGGTTTTT; cdr3_aa: CASTRGAEELTGELVF
d_call: TRBD1; clone_size: .; j_call: TRBJ1-2; v_call: TRBV14; cdr3_nt: TGTGCCAGCAGCCTGACAGGGTTTATCGACGGCTACACCTTC; cdr3_aa: CASSLTGFIDGYTF
d_call: .; clone_size: .; j_call: TRBJ2-1; v_call: TRBV14; cdr3_nt: TGTGCCAGCACCCCCCTTAACGGGAATGAGCAGTTCTTC; cdr3_aa: CASTPLNGNEQFF
d_call: TRBD1; clone_size: .; j_call: TRBJ1-5; v_call: TRBV6-1; cdr3_nt: TGTGCCAGCAGTCCCCGGGACAGTTCTAATCAGCCCCAGCATTTT; cdr3_aa: CASSPRDSSNQPQHF
d_call: .; clone_size: few; j_call: TRBJ1-5; v_call: TRBV6-5; cdr3_nt: TGTGCCAGCAGTTCTCTTACGAGGGATCAGCCCCAGCATTTT; cdr3_aa: CASSSLTRDQPQHF
d_call: .; clone_size: .; j_call: TRBJ1-5; v_call: TRBV28; cdr3_nt: TGTGCCACAGAGGACAGTGATAGCAATCAGCCCCAGCATTTT; cdr3_aa: CATEDSDSNQPQHF
d_call: TRBD1; clone_size: .; j_call: TRBJ1-3; v_call: TRBV30; cdr3_nt: TGTGCCTGGACTTACAGGGGAAGAAACACCATATATTTT; cdr3_aa: CAWTYRGRNTIYF
d_call: .; clone_size: .; j_call: TRBJ2-7; v_call: TRBV11-2; cdr3_nt: TGTGCCAGCAGCCGAAACTTAATCGGGGGGACAATCTCCTACGAGCAGTACTTC; cdr3_aa: CASSRNLIGGTISYEQYF
d_call: .; clone_size: once; j_call: TRBJ1-5; v_call: TRBV27; cdr3_nt: TGTGCCAGCAGTTTCCAGTGGGGGGTTCAGCCCCAGCATTTT; cdr3_aa: CASSFQWGVQPQHF
d_call: .; clone_size: few; j_call: TRBJ1-1; v_call: TRBV4-1; cdr3_nt: TGCGCCAGCAGCAGAGGGGGATGGGACACTGAAGCTTTCTTT; cdr3_aa: CASSRGGWDTEAFF